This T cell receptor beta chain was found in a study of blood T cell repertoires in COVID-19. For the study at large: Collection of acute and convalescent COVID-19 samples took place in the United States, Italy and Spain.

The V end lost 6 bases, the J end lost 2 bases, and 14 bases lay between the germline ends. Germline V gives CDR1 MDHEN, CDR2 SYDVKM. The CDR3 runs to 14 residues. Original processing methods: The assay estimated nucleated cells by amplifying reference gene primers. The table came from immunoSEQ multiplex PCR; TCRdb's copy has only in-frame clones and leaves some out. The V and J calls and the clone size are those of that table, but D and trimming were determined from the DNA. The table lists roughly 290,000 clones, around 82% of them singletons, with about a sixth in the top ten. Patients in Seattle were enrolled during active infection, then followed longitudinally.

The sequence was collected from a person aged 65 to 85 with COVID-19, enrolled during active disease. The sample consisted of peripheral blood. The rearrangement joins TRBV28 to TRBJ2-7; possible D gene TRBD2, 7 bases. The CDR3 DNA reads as TGTGCCAGCAGGGGGGCTGGGGGGGCCTACGAGCAGTACTTC. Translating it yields CASRGAGGAYEQYF.